This T cell receptor (beta chain) was identified during a study of blood T cell repertoires in COVID-19. In the study overall: Specimens from acute and convalescent COVID-19 originated in the United States, Italy and Spain. From T cells, B-cell-depleted T cells, or PBMCs came the material, which was cDNA or gDNA.

This CDR3 is 16 amino acids long. CDR1 SGHDT and CDR2 YYEEEE come from the germline V gene. The J segment lost 0 bases and the V segment lost 4 bases, leaving 8 bases of the junction unmatched. Here immunoSEQ multiplex PCR was the method, and the copy in TCRdb shows in-frame clones only, minus some. Among approximately 350,000 clones listed, around nine tenths were seen once. The source material was peripheral blood. The rearrangement uses TRBV5-6 and TRBJ2-3; 7 positions agree with TRBD2. The TCR originated in a woman younger than 30 who had recovered from COVID-19. The CDR3 spells CASSPREGFSTDTQYF. The DNA for the CDR3 is TGTGCCAGCAGCCCGAGGGAGGGATTTAGCACAGATACGCAGTATTTT.